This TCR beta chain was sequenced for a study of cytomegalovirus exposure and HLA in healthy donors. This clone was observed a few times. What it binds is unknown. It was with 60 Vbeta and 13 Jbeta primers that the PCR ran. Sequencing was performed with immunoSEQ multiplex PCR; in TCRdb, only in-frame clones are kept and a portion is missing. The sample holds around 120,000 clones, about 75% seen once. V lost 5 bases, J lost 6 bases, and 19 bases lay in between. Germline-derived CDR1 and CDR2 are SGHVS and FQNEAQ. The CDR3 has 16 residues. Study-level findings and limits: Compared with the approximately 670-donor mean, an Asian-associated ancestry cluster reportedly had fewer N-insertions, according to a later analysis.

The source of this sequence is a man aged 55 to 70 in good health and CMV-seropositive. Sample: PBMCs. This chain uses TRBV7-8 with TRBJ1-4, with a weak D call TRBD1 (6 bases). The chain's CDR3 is CASSPRLGGLDEKLFF. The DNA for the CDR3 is TGTGCCAGCAGCCCGCGCTTGGGGGGGCTGGATGAAAAACTGTTTTTT.